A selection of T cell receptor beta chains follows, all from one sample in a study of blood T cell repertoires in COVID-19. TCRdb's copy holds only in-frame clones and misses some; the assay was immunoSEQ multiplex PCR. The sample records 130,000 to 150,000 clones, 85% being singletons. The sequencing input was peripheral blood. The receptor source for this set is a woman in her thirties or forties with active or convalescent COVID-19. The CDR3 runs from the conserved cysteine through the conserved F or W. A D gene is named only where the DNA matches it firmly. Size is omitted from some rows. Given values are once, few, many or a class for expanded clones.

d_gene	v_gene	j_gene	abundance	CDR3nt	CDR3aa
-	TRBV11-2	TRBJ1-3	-	TGTGCCAGCAGCTTGGGCCAGGGCGGCAGCTCTGGAAACACCATATATTTT	CASSLGQGGSSGNTIYF
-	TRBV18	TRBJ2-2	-	TGTGCCAGCTCACCAATAGGGGACACCGGGGAGCTGTTTTTT	CASSPIGDTGELFF
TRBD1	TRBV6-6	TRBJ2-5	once	TGTGCCAGCAGTTACTCGAGGGCAGGGGGAGAGACCCAGTACTTC	CASSYSRAGGETQYF
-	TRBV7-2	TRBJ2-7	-	TGTGCCAGCAGCCCGTTCCAGAGGCCGGGCGAGCAGTACTTC	CASSPFQRPGEQYF
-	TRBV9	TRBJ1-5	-	TGTGCCAGCAGCGAAGGACAGAGCAATCAGCCCCAGCATTTT	CASSEGQSNQPQHF
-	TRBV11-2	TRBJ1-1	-	TGTGCCAGCAGCTTAGCTGGGTCCCAGGGCACTGAAGCTTTCTTT	CASSLAGSQGTEAFF
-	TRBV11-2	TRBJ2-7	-	TGTGCCAGCAGCTTATACGGCGGGGCAGTCGGGTCCTACGAGCAGTACTTC	CASSLYGGAVGSYEQYF
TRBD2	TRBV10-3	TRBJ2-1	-	TGTGCCATCAGTGAGGTAGCGGGAGGGCCGGATCTGTTCTTC	CAISEVAGGPDLFF
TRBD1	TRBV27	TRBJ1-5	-	TGTGCCAGCAGTTTCAGGGGGCGGGATCAGCCCCAGCATTTT	CASSFRGRDQPQHF
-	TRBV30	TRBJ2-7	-	TGTGCCTGGAGTGTAGGCGGCAGGGGCGAGCAGTACTTC	CAWSVGGRGEQYF
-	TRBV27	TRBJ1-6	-	TGTGCCAGCAGTTTATTACAGGGAGCACCCCTCCACTTT	CASSLLQGAPLHF
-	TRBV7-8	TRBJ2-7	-	TGTGCCAGCAGCTCTACTTACGAGCAGTACTTC	CASSSTYEQYF
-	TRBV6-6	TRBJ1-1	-	TGTGCCAGCAGTCCCCAGGGGCTACGGAACACTGAGGGGCAAGCTTTCTTT	CASSPQGLRNTEGQAFF
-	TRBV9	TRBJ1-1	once	TGTGCCAGCAGCACACGTCCGGACATGAACACTGAAGCTTTCTTT	CASSTRPDMNTEAFF
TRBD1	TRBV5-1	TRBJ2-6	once	TGCGCCAGCAGCTCGGGACAGGATGCTCGTGGGGCCAACGTCCTGACTTTC	CASSSGQDARGANVLTF
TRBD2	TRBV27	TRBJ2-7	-	TGTGCCAGCAGGGGGCTAGCGGGCCACGAGCAGTACTTC	CASRGLAGHEQYF
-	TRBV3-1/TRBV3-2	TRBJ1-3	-	TGTGCCAGCAGCCCCCGTCCGGTCCTCCTCTTCTCTGGAAACACCATATATTTT	CASSPRPVLLFSGNTIYF
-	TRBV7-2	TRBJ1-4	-	TGTGCCAGCAGCTTCGCGGGGACCACCTCGGGGAAAAAACTGTTTTTT	CASSFAGTTSGKKLFF
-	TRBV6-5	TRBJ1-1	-	TGTGCCAGCAGTTACGGGACACTGAACACTGAAGCTTTCTTT	CASSYGTLNTEAFF
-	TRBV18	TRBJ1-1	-	TGTGCCAGCTCACAAGGCTGGGGGCCTAGCACTGAAGCTTTCTTT	CASSQGWGPSTEAFF
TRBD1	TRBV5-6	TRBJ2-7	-	TGTGCCAGCAGCTTGTCCCAGGGGGTTAGGTACGAGCAGTACTTC	CASSLSQGVRYEQYF
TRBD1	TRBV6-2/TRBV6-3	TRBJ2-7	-	TGTGCCAGCAGTCGGACAGGGGGGGCCTACGAGCAGTACTTC	CASSRTGGAYEQYF
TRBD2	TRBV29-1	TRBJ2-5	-	TGCAGCGTTGCTTCGCCGGGACTAGCGGACCAAGAGACCCAGTACTTC	CSVASPGLADQETQYF
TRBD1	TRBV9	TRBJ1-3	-	TGTGCCAGCAGCGCCCGGGGACAGTTCTCTGGAAACACCATATATTTT	CASSARGQFSGNTIYF
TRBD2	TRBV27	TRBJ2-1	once	TGTGCCAGCGGTAGGACTAGCGGGAGGTCGGGCCGCGAGCAGTTCTTC	CASGRTSGRSGREQFF
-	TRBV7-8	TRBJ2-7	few	TGTGCCAGCAGCTCCCGGGGGGAGCAGTACTTC	CASSSRGEQYF
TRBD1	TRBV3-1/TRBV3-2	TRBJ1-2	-	TGTGCCAGCAGCCTGGAACCGGGACAGGGGCCCCATGGCTACACCTTC	CASSLEPGQGPHGYTF
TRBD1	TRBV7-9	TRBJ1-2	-	TGTGCCAGCAGCTTTAAAGAGGGACAGGGCTACACCTTC	CASSFKEGQGYTF
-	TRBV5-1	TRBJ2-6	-	TGCGCCAGCAGCCAACGGGGTCGGTACTCTGGGGCCAACGTCCTGACTTTC	CASSQRGRYSGANVLTF
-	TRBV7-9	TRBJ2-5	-	TGTGCCAGCAGCCCACTGAGAGAACAAGAGACCCAGTACTTC	CASSPLREQETQYF
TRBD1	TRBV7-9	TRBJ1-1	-	TGTGCCAGCAGCCTCGGACAGGGCACGGCTTTCTTT	CASSLGQGTAFF
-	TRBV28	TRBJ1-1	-	TGTGCCAGCAGTTTACAGGGAAGGGCTGAAGCTTTCTTT	CASSLQGRAEAFF
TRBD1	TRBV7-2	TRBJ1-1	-	TGTGCCAGCAGCAGAGGGGGCTCGGGCACTGAAGCTTTCTTT	CASSRGGSGTEAFF